This T cell receptor beta chain was retrieved from a study of Ad26.COV2.S vaccination and SARS-CoV-2 variants. Study background: Recipients of Ad26.COV2.S got it intramuscularly, once or twice 56 days apart. Findings and caveats of the study: Individuals receiving vaccine had higher spike-specific TCR breadth than placebo recipients did.

Measured with immunoSEQ multiplex PCR; TCRdb has only the in-frame clones, and not every one. The sample includes roughly 700,000 clones, around 92% seen only once; the top ten take about 1.5%. There are a few counts of this clone. The antigen is not known. Specified treatment: about 20 received Ad26.COV2.S at low or high dose, single or two shots; about 5 received placebo; per-sample allocation not given. Collection of the samples took place on day 63 after the first injection of vaccine or placebo. The receptor was isolated from a person between 18 and 60 years old who received the Ad26.COV2.S COVID-19 vaccine or a placebo. Sequences were derived from peripheral blood, sampled in a trial of Ad26.COV2.S vaccine versus placebo.

The CDR3 nucleotides are TGTGCCAGCAGTTACCGGGTCGAGCAGTACTTC. Translating gives CASSYRVEQYF. This chain joins TRBV6-2 or TRBV6-3 and TRBJ2-7; D gene uncertain. Germline assignment: CDR1 MNHEY and CDR2 SVGEGT. V lost 2 bases, J lost 6 bases, and 5 bases lay in between. CDR3 length: 11 amino acids.